This T cell receptor beta chain is drawn from a study of control samples from healthy donors and cancer patients. Method: immunoSEQ multiplex PCR; TCRdb's copy keeps in-frame clones and lacks some. The sample shows some 140,000 clones, approximately 92% of them seen only once. Germline V gene lookup returns CDR1 LNHDA and CDR2 SQIVND (reference sequence). The CDR3 totals 15 residues. Trimming stripped 5 bases from V and 1 base from J, with 12 bases between. The rearrangement joins TRBV19 to TRBJ1-5; tentatively, D is TRBD1 (6 bases). The sequenced sample was blood. The TCR was taken from a young man in good health. The CDR3 DNA follows: TGTGCCAGTAGTTGGACGACAGGAAGCAATCAGCCCCAGCATTTT. Amino acid sequence: CASSWTTGSNQPQHF.